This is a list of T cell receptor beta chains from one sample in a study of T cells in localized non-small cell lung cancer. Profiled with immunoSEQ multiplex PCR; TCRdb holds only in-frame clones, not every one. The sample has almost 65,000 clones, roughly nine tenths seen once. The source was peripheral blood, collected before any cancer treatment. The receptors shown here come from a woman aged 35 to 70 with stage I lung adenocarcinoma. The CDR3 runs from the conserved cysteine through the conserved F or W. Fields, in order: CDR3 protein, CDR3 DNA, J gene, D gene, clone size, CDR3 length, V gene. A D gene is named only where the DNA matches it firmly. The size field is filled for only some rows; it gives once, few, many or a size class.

CDR3aa: CASRSDSNKQETQYF; CDR3nt: TGTGCCAGCAGATCAGACAGTAATAAACAAGAGACCCAGTACTTC; j_gene: TRBJ2-5; d_gene: .; abundance: .; len: 15; v_gene: TRBV6-5
CDR3aa: CASSPVTGGYNEQFF; CDR3nt: TGTGCCAGCAGTCCTGTGACAGGGGGCTACAATGAGCAGTTCTTC; j_gene: TRBJ2-1; d_gene: TRBD1; abundance: .; len: 15; v_gene: TRBV27
CDR3aa: CASSSQETQYF; CDR3nt: TGTGCCAGCAGCTCCCAAGAGACCCAGTACTTC; j_gene: TRBJ2-5; d_gene: .; abundance: .; len: 11; v_gene: TRBV11-2
CDR3aa: CASSRLGLEKETQYF; CDR3nt: TGTGCCAGCAGCCGCCTAGGACTGGAGAAAGAGACCCAGTACTTC; j_gene: TRBJ2-5; d_gene: .; abundance: .; len: 15; v_gene: TRBV5-4
CDR3aa: CASSPRTSGGTDTQYF; CDR3nt: TGTGCCAGCAGCCCTCGGACTAGCGGGGGAACAGATACGCAGTATTTT; j_gene: TRBJ2-3; d_gene: TRBD2; abundance: .; len: 16; v_gene: TRBV7-3
CDR3aa: CASSKLHIGGGGELFF; CDR3nt: TGTGCCAGCAGTAAACTACACATCGGGGGTGGCGGGGAGCTGTTTTTT; j_gene: TRBJ2-2; d_gene: .; abundance: .; len: 16; v_gene: TRBV27
CDR3aa: CASSIRGPNQPQHF; CDR3nt: TGTGCCAGTAGTATTCGGGGGCCCAATCAGCCCCAGCATTTT; j_gene: TRBJ1-5; d_gene: .; abundance: .; len: 14; v_gene: TRBV19
CDR3aa: CASTAGQGAGYTF; CDR3nt: TGTGCCAGTACCGCGGGACAGGGGGCTGGCTACACCTTC; j_gene: TRBJ1-2; d_gene: TRBD1; abundance: .; len: 13; v_gene: TRBV19
CDR3aa: CASSLASGTGNTIYF; CDR3nt: TGTGCCAGCAGCTTAGCTTCCGGGACAGGAAACACCATATATTTT; j_gene: TRBJ1-3; d_gene: .; abundance: .; len: 15; v_gene: TRBV7-8
CDR3aa: CASSLGQGTEAFF; CDR3nt: TGTGCCAGCAGCTTAGGGCAGGGGACTGAAGCTTTCTTT; j_gene: TRBJ1-1; d_gene: .; abundance: .; len: 13; v_gene: TRBV7-3
CDR3aa: CASNGRGVGAAGGADTQYF; CDR3nt: TGTGCCAGCAACGGGAGGGGGGTTGGTGCGGCGGGAGGAGCAGATACGCAGTATTTT; j_gene: TRBJ2-3; d_gene: TRBD2; abundance: few; len: 19; v_gene: TRBV2
CDR3aa: CASSTTQDRPQETQYF; CDR3nt: TGTGCCAGCAGTACTACCCAGGACAGGCCCCAAGAGACCCAGTACTTC; j_gene: TRBJ2-5; d_gene: TRBD1; abundance: .; len: 16; v_gene: TRBV28
CDR3aa: CSARDNTEAFF; CDR3nt: TGCAGTGCTAGGGACAACACTGAAGCTTTCTTT; j_gene: TRBJ1-1; d_gene: .; abundance: .; len: 11; v_gene: TRBV20-1
CDR3aa: CASSLDRRRGYTF; CDR3nt: TGTGCCAGCAGCTTGGATCGCCGACGTGGCTACACCTTC; j_gene: TRBJ1-2; d_gene: .; abundance: .; len: 13; v_gene: TRBV5-4
CDR3aa: CSWDTQYF; CDR3nt: TGCAGTTGGGATACGCAGTATTTT; j_gene: TRBJ2-3; d_gene: .; abundance: .; len: 8; v_gene: TRBV20-1
CDR3aa: CASSLDFWDREGYTF; CDR3nt: TGTGCCAGCAGCTTAGACTTTTGGGACAGGGAAGGCTACACCTTC; j_gene: TRBJ1-2; d_gene: TRBD1; abundance: .; len: 15; v_gene: TRBV7-3
CDR3aa: CASSSVRGIPGDGELFF; CDR3nt: TGTGCCAGCAGCTCTGTTCGAGGAATCCCAGGAGACGGGGAGCTGTTTTTT; j_gene: TRBJ2-2; d_gene: .; abundance: .; len: 17; v_gene: TRBV11-2
CDR3aa: CASSLRWSTGNTIYF; CDR3nt: TGTGCCAGCAGCTTGCGATGGTCAACTGGAAACACCATATATTTT; j_gene: TRBJ1-3; d_gene: .; abundance: once; len: 15; v_gene: TRBV5-8
CDR3aa: CASSLGGKRETQYF; CDR3nt: TGTGCCAGCAGTTTGGGCGGTAAGAGAGAGACCCAGTACTTC; j_gene: TRBJ2-5; d_gene: .; abundance: once; len: 14; v_gene: TRBV28
CDR3aa: CASSLQGVGEQYF; CDR3nt: TGTGCCAGCAGCTTACAGGGGGTTGGCGAGCAGTACTTC; j_gene: TRBJ2-7; d_gene: TRBD1; abundance: .; len: 13; v_gene: TRBV7-3
CDR3aa: CASNPTGTGTSTDTQYF; CDR3nt: TGTGCCAGCAACCCTACCGGGACAGGGACTAGCACAGATACGCAGTATTTT; j_gene: TRBJ2-3; d_gene: TRBD1; abundance: .; len: 17; v_gene: TRBV7-9
CDR3aa: CASSGYTGEDYGYTF; CDR3nt: TGTGCCAGCAGCGGTTATACAGGGGAAGACTATGGCTACACCTTC; j_gene: TRBJ1-2; d_gene: TRBD1; abundance: .; len: 15; v_gene: TRBV13
CDR3aa: CASSIPYLAGGHGYTF; CDR3nt: TGTGCCAGTAGTATACCCTACTTGGCAGGAGGTCATGGCTACACCTTC; j_gene: TRBJ1-2; d_gene: .; abundance: .; len: 16; v_gene: TRBV19
CDR3aa: CASHTGTENEKLFF; CDR3nt: TGTGCCAGCCATACCGGGACGGAGAATGAAAAACTGTTTTTT; j_gene: TRBJ1-4; d_gene: .; abundance: .; len: 14; v_gene: TRBV18
CDR3aa: CASSELGYSGYTF; CDR3nt: TGTGCCAGCAGTGAGTTGGGTTACTCTGGCTACACCTTC; j_gene: TRBJ1-2; d_gene: .; abundance: .; len: 13; v_gene: TRBV2
CDR3aa: CASSLYRDRGHGYTF; CDR3nt: TGTGCCAGCAGCTTGTACCGGGACAGGGGGCATGGCTACACCTTC; j_gene: TRBJ1-2; d_gene: TRBD1; abundance: .; len: 15; v_gene: TRBV5-6
CDR3aa: CASSKAGELFF; CDR3nt: TGTGCCAGCAGTAAGGCCGGGGAGCTGTTTTTT; j_gene: TRBJ2-2; d_gene: .; abundance: .; len: 11; v_gene: TRBV6-9
CDR3aa: CASSHPSTGELFF; CDR3nt: TGTGCCAGCAGCCACCCTTCAACCGGGGAGCTGTTTTTT; j_gene: TRBJ2-2; d_gene: .; abundance: .; len: 13; v_gene: TRBV7-3
CDR3aa: CASSFWGARTEAFF; CDR3nt: TGTGCCAGCAGCTTCTGGGGGGCGCGAACTGAAGCTTTCTTT; j_gene: TRBJ1-1; d_gene: .; abundance: once; len: 14; v_gene: TRBV11-1
CDR3aa: CASSLGRGGTDTQYF; CDR3nt: TGTGCCAGCAGCTTAGGTCGGGGGGGCACAGATACGCAGTATTTT; j_gene: TRBJ2-3; d_gene: TRBD2; abundance: .; len: 15; v_gene: TRBV7-7
CDR3aa: CASSGGPPGGTEAFF; CDR3nt: TGTGCCAGCAGTGGGGGGCCCCCGGGGGGCACTGAAGCTTTCTTT; j_gene: TRBJ1-1; d_gene: .; abundance: .; len: 15; v_gene: TRBV6-1
CDR3aa: CASSFERAGFDEQFF; CDR3nt: TGTGCCAGCAGCTTTGAGCGGGCAGGGTTCGATGAGCAGTTCTTC; j_gene: TRBJ2-1; d_gene: .; abundance: .; len: 15; v_gene: TRBV11-2
CDR3aa: CASSSRAGGLLEQFF; CDR3nt: TGTGCCAGCAGCTCGCGGGCGGGGGGGCTGCTTGAGCAGTTCTTC; j_gene: TRBJ2-1; d_gene: TRBD2; abundance: .; len: 15; v_gene: TRBV11-2
CDR3aa: CASRERQGGYEQYF; CDR3nt: TGTGCCAGCAGAGAGAGACAGGGAGGCTACGAGCAGTACTTC; j_gene: TRBJ2-7; d_gene: .; abundance: .; len: 14; v_gene: TRBV6-1
CDR3aa: CASSTQGAYTEAFF; CDR3nt: TGTGCCAGTAGTACACAGGGGGCGTACACTGAAGCTTTCTTT; j_gene: TRBJ1-1; d_gene: TRBD1; abundance: .; len: 14; v_gene: TRBV19
CDR3aa: CASSPGTSEDEQFF; CDR3nt: TGTGCCAGCTCACCAGGGACTAGCGAGGATGAGCAGTTCTTC; j_gene: TRBJ2-1; d_gene: TRBD2; abundance: once; len: 14; v_gene: TRBV18
CDR3aa: CATALMGLGVYEQYF; CDR3nt: TGTGCCACAGCGCTAATGGGATTGGGAGTTTACGAGCAGTACTTC; j_gene: TRBJ2-7; d_gene: .; abundance: .; len: 15; v_gene: TRBV19
CDR3aa: CSVGGTGGETQYF; CDR3nt: TGCAGCGTTGGGGGGACAGGGGGAGAGACCCAGTACTTC; j_gene: TRBJ2-5; d_gene: TRBD1; abundance: .; len: 13; v_gene: TRBV29-1
CDR3aa: CASSMTTQGYTF; CDR3nt: TGTGCCAGCAGTATGACAACGCAGGGCTACACCTTC; j_gene: TRBJ1-2; d_gene: .; abundance: once; len: 12; v_gene: TRBV28
CDR3aa: CASSVGQGGLTGNTIYF; CDR3nt: TGTGCCAGCAGTGTAGGACAGGGGGGCTTAACTGGAAACACCATATATTTT; j_gene: TRBJ1-3; d_gene: TRBD1; abundance: .; len: 17; v_gene: TRBV28
CDR3aa: CASSERVGYLNTEAFF; CDR3nt: TGCGCCAGCAGTGAGAGGGTAGGGTATCTGAACACTGAAGCTTTCTTT; j_gene: TRBJ1-1; d_gene: .; abundance: .; len: 16; v_gene: TRBV10-1
CDR3aa: CASSQAGNTEAFF; CDR3nt: TGTGCCAGTAGTCAGGCCGGGAACACTGAAGCTTTCTTT; j_gene: TRBJ1-1; d_gene: .; abundance: .; len: 13; v_gene: TRBV19